The rows below give T cell receptor beta chains drawn from one sample of a study of blood T cell repertoires in COVID-19. Repertoires were generated with immunoSEQ multiplex PCR, while TCRdb's copy carries only in-frame clones and drops some. The sample holds about 140,000 clones, 70% to 85% seen once. Input material: peripheral blood. These receptors originate from a man in his sixties who had recovered from COVID-19. Each CDR3 is given with its conserved first and last residue. Fields, in order: V gene, D gene, J gene, clone size, CDR3 protein, CDR3 DNA. A D gene is named only where the DNA matches it firmly. Expanded clones get a size class; other rows say once, few or many, or leave the size out.

v_call: TRBV30; d_call: NA; j_call: TRBJ1-4; clone_size: NA; cdr3_aa: CAWRVAGAGEKLFF; cdr3_nt: TGTGCCTGGAGAGTGGCGGGGGCAGGAGAAAAACTGTTTTTT
v_call: TRBV9; d_call: NA; j_call: TRBJ2-2; clone_size: NA; cdr3_aa: CASSQEVAITGELFF; cdr3_nt: TGTGCCAGCAGCCAAGAGGTAGCGATCACCGGGGAGCTGTTTTTT
v_call: TRBV5-1; d_call: NA; j_call: TRBJ2-1; clone_size: NA; cdr3_aa: CASRGDLNNEQFF; cdr3_nt: TGCGCCAGCAGAGGGGACTTAAACAATGAGCAGTTCTTC
v_call: TRBV10-3; d_call: NA; j_call: TRBJ1-1; clone_size: NA; cdr3_aa: CAIMRGQNTEAFF; cdr3_nt: TGTGCCATCATGAGAGGACAGAACACTGAAGCTTTCTTT
v_call: TRBV7-2; d_call: TRBD1; j_call: TRBJ2-7; clone_size: few; cdr3_aa: CASSLAGTGDYEQYF; cdr3_nt: TGTGCCAGCAGCTTAGCCGGGACAGGAGACTACGAGCAGTACTTC
v_call: TRBV30; d_call: NA; j_call: TRBJ1-5; clone_size: once; cdr3_aa: CAWSPGSGQPQHF; cdr3_nt: TGTGCCTGGAGTCCGGGGTCGGGACAGCCCCAGCATTTT
v_call: TRBV28; d_call: TRBD1; j_call: TRBJ1-4; clone_size: few; cdr3_aa: CASSSPGTGGEKLFF; cdr3_nt: TGTGCCAGCAGTTCGCCGGGGACAGGGGGCGAAAAACTGTTTTTT
v_call: TRBV4-1; d_call: NA; j_call: TRBJ2-2; clone_size: once; cdr3_aa: CASSQTVSLNTGELFF; cdr3_nt: TGCGCCAGCAGCCAAACTGTGAGCTTGAACACCGGGGAGCTGTTTTTT
v_call: TRBV28; d_call: NA; j_call: TRBJ1-2; clone_size: NA; cdr3_aa: CASSRGQNYGYTF; cdr3_nt: TGTGCCAGCTCCCGAGGACAGAACTATGGCTACACCTTC
v_call: TRBV10-3; d_call: TRBD1; j_call: TRBJ1-4; clone_size: NA; cdr3_aa: CASRGQYEKLFF; cdr3_nt: TGTGCCAGCCGGGGACAGTATGAAAAACTGTTTTTT
v_call: TRBV19; d_call: NA; j_call: TRBJ1-1; clone_size: NA; cdr3_aa: CASSVLSTVNTEAFF; cdr3_nt: TGTGCCAGTAGTGTACTATCGACAGTGAACACTGAAGCTTTCTTT
v_call: TRBV5-1; d_call: NA; j_call: TRBJ1-1; clone_size: few; cdr3_aa: CASSLDRVNVAFF; cdr3_nt: TGCGCCAGCAGCTTGGACAGGGTCAATGTCGCTTTCTTT
v_call: TRBV19; d_call: TRBD1; j_call: TRBJ1-2; clone_size: NA; cdr3_aa: CASSTDRENYGYTF; cdr3_nt: TGTGCCAGTAGTACGGACAGGGAAAACTATGGCTACACCTTC
v_call: TRBV7-3; d_call: NA; j_call: TRBJ2-3; clone_size: NA; cdr3_aa: CASSLNRLDTDTQYF; cdr3_nt: TGTGCCAGCAGCTTAAATAGGCTAGACACAGATACGCAGTATTTT
v_call: TRBV3-1/TRBV3-2; d_call: NA; j_call: TRBJ1-1; clone_size: NA; cdr3_aa: CASSRHETNTEAFF; cdr3_nt: TGTGCCAGCAGCCGACACGAAACCAACACTGAAGCTTTCTTT
v_call: TRBV6-2/TRBV6-3; d_call: NA; j_call: TRBJ2-6; clone_size: NA; cdr3_aa: CASSPPGSGANVLTF; cdr3_nt: TGTGCCAGCAGTCCCCCCGGGTCTGGGGCCAACGTCCTGACTTTC
v_call: TRBV11-3; d_call: TRBD1; j_call: TRBJ2-3; clone_size: NA; cdr3_aa: CASSQGQAGDTQYF; cdr3_nt: TGTGCCAGCAGCCAGGGACAGGCGGGAGATACGCAGTATTTT
v_call: TRBV5-1; d_call: TRBD1; j_call: TRBJ1-5; clone_size: NA; cdr3_aa: CASSPDRGDQPQHF; cdr3_nt: TGCGCCAGCAGCCCGGACAGGGGGGATCAGCCCCAGCATTTT
v_call: TRBV18; d_call: NA; j_call: TRBJ1-3; clone_size: NA; cdr3_aa: CASSPLQAVGNTIYF; cdr3_nt: TGTGCCAGCTCACCGCTACAGGCGGTTGGAAACACCATATATTTT
v_call: TRBV7-2; d_call: TRBD1; j_call: TRBJ2-3; clone_size: NA; cdr3_aa: CASSLATGQGSDTQYF; cdr3_nt: TGTGCCAGCAGCTTAGCCACGGGACAGGGGTCAGATACGCAGTATTTT
v_call: TRBV2; d_call: NA; j_call: TRBJ1-2; clone_size: NA; cdr3_aa: CASSEGQLLGGYTF; cdr3_nt: TGTGCCAGCAGTGAAGGACAGCTCCTCGGGGGCTACACCTTC
v_call: TRBV5-4; d_call: NA; j_call: TRBJ1-1; clone_size: once; cdr3_aa: CASSPGIDTEAFF; cdr3_nt: TGTGCCAGCAGCCCGGGGATAGACACTGAAGCTTTCTTT
v_call: TRBV6-6; d_call: TRBD2; j_call: TRBJ2-6; clone_size: NA; cdr3_aa: CASSYPGGSGANVLTF; cdr3_nt: TGTGCCAGCAGTTATCCGGGGGGCTCTGGGGCCAACGTCCTGACTTTC
v_call: TRBV7-7; d_call: NA; j_call: TRBJ2-5; clone_size: NA; cdr3_aa: CASSLDGGQQETQYF; cdr3_nt: TGTGCTAGCAGCTTAGACGGGGGTCAACAAGAGACCCAGTACTTC
v_call: TRBV30; d_call: TRBD1; j_call: TRBJ1-3; clone_size: NA; cdr3_aa: CAWRTGTGRNTIYF; cdr3_nt: TGTGCCTGGAGGACCGGGACAGGGCGAAACACCATATATTTT
v_call: TRBV19; d_call: TRBD1; j_call: TRBJ2-2; clone_size: once; cdr3_aa: CASKVQGADTGELFF; cdr3_nt: TGTGCCAGTAAAGTACAGGGGGCAGACACCGGGGAGCTGTTTTTT
v_call: TRBV6-5; d_call: NA; j_call: TRBJ1-2; clone_size: NA; cdr3_aa: CASSYRDKGQGYTF; cdr3_nt: TGTGCCAGCAGTTACCGGGACAAGGGGCAAGGCTACACCTTC
v_call: TRBV7-2; d_call: TRBD1; j_call: TRBJ2-7; clone_size: NA; cdr3_aa: CASSLGDRGLREQYF; cdr3_nt: TGTGCCAGCAGCTTAGGGGACAGGGGTCTAAGGGAGCAGTACTTC
v_call: TRBV11-1; d_call: TRBD1; j_call: TRBJ2-2; clone_size: NA; cdr3_aa: CASSLGTANTGELFF; cdr3_nt: TGTGCCAGCAGCCTCGGGACAGCGAACACCGGGGAGCTGTTTTTT
v_call: TRBV7-9; d_call: NA; j_call: TRBJ1-2; clone_size: NA; cdr3_aa: CASSLITGSANYGYTF; cdr3_nt: TGTGCCAGCAGCCTCATCACAGGATCAGCTAACTATGGCTACACCTTC
v_call: TRBV27; d_call: NA; j_call: TRBJ1-4; clone_size: NA; cdr3_aa: CASRSGGATNEKLFF; cdr3_nt: TGTGCCAGCAGAAGTGGGGGGGCAACTAATGAAAAACTGTTTTTT
v_call: TRBV9; d_call: NA; j_call: TRBJ1-4; clone_size: NA; cdr3_aa: CASSVDNREGEKLFF; cdr3_nt: TGTGCCAGCAGCGTGGATAACAGGGAAGGGGAAAAACTGTTTTTT
v_call: TRBV5-6; d_call: NA; j_call: TRBJ2-2; clone_size: NA; cdr3_aa: CASSLVGVNTGELFF; cdr3_nt: TGTGCCAGCAGCTTGGTAGGGGTTAACACCGGGGAGCTGTTTTTT
v_call: TRBV28; d_call: TRBD1; j_call: TRBJ1-1; clone_size: NA; cdr3_aa: CASSQHGQVGEAFF; cdr3_nt: TGTGCCAGCAGCCAACACGGACAGGTGGGCGAAGCTTTCTTT
v_call: TRBV6-6; d_call: NA; j_call: TRBJ1-3; clone_size: many; cdr3_aa: CASSDTPSGNTIYF; cdr3_nt: TGTGCCAGCTCAGATACACCGTCTGGAAACACCATATATTTT
v_call: TRBV2; d_call: NA; j_call: TRBJ2-7; clone_size: NA; cdr3_aa: CASRRIQASSGEQYF; cdr3_nt: TGTGCCAGCAGGAGAATACAGGCGTCTTCGGGCGAGCAGTACTTC
v_call: TRBV6-2/TRBV6-3; d_call: TRBD1; j_call: TRBJ2-1; clone_size: NA; cdr3_aa: CASSRDRGEQFF; cdr3_nt: TGTGCCAGCAGCCGGGACAGGGGAGAGCAGTTCTTC
v_call: TRBV6-4; d_call: TRBD2; j_call: TRBJ2-1; clone_size: once; cdr3_aa: CASSGVSGRVSEQFF; cdr3_nt: TGTGCCAGCAGTGGCGTTAGCGGGAGGGTGTCGGAGCAGTTCTTC
v_call: TRBV27; d_call: TRBD1; j_call: TRBJ1-5; clone_size: NA; cdr3_aa: CATRDRGVHQPQHF; cdr3_nt: TGTGCCACTAGGGACAGGGGGGTCCATCAGCCCCAGCATTTT
v_call: TRBV28; d_call: NA; j_call: TRBJ2-2; clone_size: NA; cdr3_aa: CASSSIVLGGYTGELFF; cdr3_nt: TGTGCCAGCAGTTCAATCGTCCTCGGAGGGTATACCGGGGAGCTGTTTTTT
v_call: TRBV6-5; d_call: NA; j_call: TRBJ1-1; clone_size: NA; cdr3_aa: CASSYFTRGNTEAFF; cdr3_nt: TGTGCCAGCAGTTACTTTACAAGGGGGAACACTGAAGCTTTCTTT
v_call: TRBV6-2/TRBV6-3; d_call: NA; j_call: TRBJ1-5; clone_size: NA; cdr3_aa: CASSYGQHNQPQHF; cdr3_nt: TGTGCCAGCAGTTATGGGCAGCACAATCAGCCCCAGCATTTT
v_call: TRBV21-1; d_call: NA; j_call: TRBJ2-3; clone_size: NA; cdr3_aa: CASSPKGGRTQYF; cdr3_nt: TGTGCCAGCAGCCCTAAGGGGGGGCGTACGCAGTATTTT
v_call: TRBV28; d_call: NA; j_call: TRBJ2-7; clone_size: NA; cdr3_aa: CASSLPLEGRREQYF; cdr3_nt: TGTGCCAGCAGTTTACCTTTAGAAGGGAGGAGGGAGCAGTACTTC
v_call: TRBV7-2; d_call: TRBD2; j_call: TRBJ2-4; clone_size: NA; cdr3_aa: CASSSRGGLAKNIQYF; cdr3_nt: TGTGCCAGCAGCTCCCGGGGAGGGCTAGCCAAAAACATTCAGTACTTC
v_call: TRBV14; d_call: NA; j_call: TRBJ2-1; clone_size: NA; cdr3_aa: CASSPGGPINEQFF; cdr3_nt: TGTGCCAGCAGCCCCGGAGGGCCAATAAATGAGCAGTTCTTC
v_call: TRBV19; d_call: NA; j_call: TRBJ1-2; clone_size: NA; cdr3_aa: CASSSPLGGAGYGYTF; cdr3_nt: TGTGCCAGTAGTTCCCCCCTCGGGGGGGCCGGTTATGGCTACACCTTC
v_call: TRBV9; d_call: NA; j_call: TRBJ1-1; clone_size: NA; cdr3_aa: CASSFDSLNTEAFF; cdr3_nt: TGTGCCAGCAGCTTCGACAGTCTGAACACTGAAGCTTTCTTT
v_call: TRBV6-1; d_call: NA; j_call: TRBJ2-3; clone_size: NA; cdr3_aa: CASSEARAALTDTQYF; cdr3_nt: TGTGCCAGCAGTGAAGCGCGGGCTGCTTTAACAGATACGCAGTATTTT
v_call: TRBV2; d_call: TRBD1; j_call: TRBJ1-5; clone_size: few; cdr3_aa: CASSARTGRNQPQHF; cdr3_nt: TGTGCCAGCAGCGCTCGGACAGGCCGAAATCAGCCCCAGCATTTT
v_call: TRBV7-2; d_call: NA; j_call: TRBJ2-3; clone_size: NA; cdr3_aa: CASSERDTQYF; cdr3_nt: TGTGCCAGCAGCGAGAGGGATACGCAGTATTTT
v_call: TRBV5-5; d_call: TRBD1; j_call: TRBJ2-7; clone_size: NA; cdr3_aa: CASSLGTGKASYEQYF; cdr3_nt: TGTGCCAGCAGCCTGGGGACAGGGAAGGCCTCCTACGAGCAGTACTTC
v_call: TRBV29-1; d_call: TRBD2; j_call: TRBJ2-3; clone_size: NA; cdr3_aa: CSVDAGGGDTQYF; cdr3_nt: TGCAGCGTTGATGCGGGGGGCGGGGATACGCAGTATTTT